This TCR beta chain was captured by sequencing in a study of OX40 agonist ivuxolimab in advanced cancers. Study at large: While on treatment, patients had intravenous ivuxolimab at 0.01 to 10 mg/kg every 2 weeks. In three patients, partial responses were observed, one with hepatocellular carcinoma and two with cutaneous melanoma. Study findings and constraints: Both CD4+ and CD8+ T cell populations in blood had undergone clonal expansion by week 6 at 0.1 to 3.0 mg/kg.

The table came from immunoSEQ multiplex PCR; TCRdb's copy has only in-frame clones and leaves some out. The sample lists more than 45,000 clones; approximately 90% were seen once. J lost 5 bases, V lost 10 bases, and 5 bases had no gene match. The germline CDR1 and CDR2 sequences are LNHDA and SQIVND (reference sequence). The CDR3 loop spans 12 amino acids. As to this clone: Its target is not known.

The chain couples TRBV19 to TRBJ2-7; 10 bases are shared with TRBD1. This receptor was taken from an adult with an advanced solid tumor such as melanoma, head and neck, liver or kidney cancer. The source was CD4+ or CD8+ T cells sorted from blood, collected in a trial of the OX40 agonist ivuxolimab. DNA for the CDR3: TGTGCCACGGGACAGGGGATCAACGAGCAGTACTTC. Its protein is CATGQGINEQYF. The full variable domain, completed using reference TRBV19 and TRBJ2-7, is DGGITQSPKYLFRKEGQNVTLSCEQNLNHDAMYWYRQDPGQGLRLIYYSQIVNDFQKGDIAEGYSVSREKKESFPLTVTSAQKNPTAFYLCATGQGINEQYFGPGTRLTVT.